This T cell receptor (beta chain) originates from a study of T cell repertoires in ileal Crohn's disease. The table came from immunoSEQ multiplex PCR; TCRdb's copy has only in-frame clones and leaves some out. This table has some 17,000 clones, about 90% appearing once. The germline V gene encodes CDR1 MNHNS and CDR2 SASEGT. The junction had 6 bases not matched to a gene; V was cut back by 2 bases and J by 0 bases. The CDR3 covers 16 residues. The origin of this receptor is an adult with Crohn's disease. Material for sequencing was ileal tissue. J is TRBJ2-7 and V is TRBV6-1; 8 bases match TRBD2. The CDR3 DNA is TGTGCCAGCAGTGAACGGGGGGGGACGGGCTCCTACGAGCAGTACTTC. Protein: CASSERGGTGSYEQYF.